This T cell receptor beta chain comes out of a study of metastatic and nonmetastatic thyroid tumors. Ten or more counts support this clone. From the PCR reads, TCRdb re-called clones with MiXCR. The data contain roughly 5,100 clones, 20% to 25% of them singletons. All patients reached thyroid surgery having received no treatment beforehand. Sequenced: tumor tissue. The receptor was derived from a male donor with papillary thyroid cancer or a benign thyroid nodule (not recorded which). Some clones in this sample may be carry-over from other donors' samples.

The CDR3 spells CASSASNRGLSGNTIYF. The DNA for the CDR3 is TGTGCCAGCAGTGCGAGCAATAGGGGGCTCTCTGGAAACACCATATATTTT. The genes are TRBV9 and TRBJ1-3; 7 nucleotides line up with TRBD1. CDR3 length: 17 residues. Germline CDR1 reads SGDLS; CDR2 reads YYNGEE. J lost 0 bases, V lost 5 bases, and 11 bases had no gene match. The full variable domain, with the rest looked up from reference TRBV9 and TRBJ1-3, is DSGVTQTPKHLITATGQRVTLRCSPRSGDLSVYWYQQSLDQGLQFLIQYYNGEERAKGNILERFSAQQFPDLHSELNLSSLELGDSALYFCASSASNRGLSGNTIYFGEGSWLTVV.